Presented here are 20 T cell receptor beta chains from one specimen sequenced in a study of blood T cell repertoires in COVID-19 (dated by TCRdb to 2018 to 2020). The library was prepared using the immunoSEQ multiplex PCR assay. TCRdb carries this immuneACCESS record with in-frame sequences only. Its versions omit some clonotypes, under half of them owing to an unresolved V gene in the studies checked, with the rest unexplained. This sample is represented by approximately 200,000 clones; approximately 94% of them were singletons. The top ten clonotypes cover about 0.76% of the sample. Material for sequencing was peripheral blood. All receptors come from a man aged 25-45 years with COVID-19, enrolled during active disease.

The gene calls are TRBV7-9 and TRBJ1-1; possible D gene TRBD1, 5 bases. Looked up from germline, CDR1 is SEHNR and CDR2 is FQNEAQ (reference sequence). V gave up 3 bases and J gave up 5 bases, with 13 bases separating them. This CDR3 contains 14 residues. DNA of the CDR3: TGTGCCAGCAGCTTTGGCGGGGGAGGTACTGAAGCTTTCTTT. Translated: CASSFGGGGTEAFF.

The CDR3 coding sequence is TGTGCCAGCAGCCAAGTTGGGGCAGGGAGGCGGGAAAAACTGTTTTTT. It encodes CASSQVGAGRREKLFF. This rearrangement joins TRBV14 to TRBJ1-4; maybe TRBD1 (5 bases). The CDR3 extends over 16 amino acids. Germline CDR1 reads SGHDN; CDR2 reads FVKESK. V was trimmed by 1 base and J by 8 bases, leaving 17 bases between them.

This chain connects TRBV4-2 to TRBJ1-2; no firm D call. The germline V gene encodes CDR1 LGHNA and CDR2 YNFKEQ. The CDR3 extends over 14 amino acids. Trimming left V 0 bases short and J 6 bases short, with 11 bases between. The CDR3 spells CASSQEIAHNGYTF. CDR3 DNA: TGTGCCAGCAGCCAAGAGATAGCCCACAATGGCTACACCTTC.

This sequence joins TRBV5-1 and TRBJ2-7; perhaps TRBD2 as D (5 bases). This CDR3 is built from 15 residues. V lost 3 bases and J lost 0, with 13 bases in between. Germline lookup yields CDR1 SGHRS and CDR2 YFSETQ. The CDR3: CASSSRTGSSYEQYF. Written as DNA, the CDR3 is TGCGCCAGCAGCTCAAGGACGGGGAGCTCCTACGAGCAGTACTTC.

This chain connects TRBV27 to TRBJ2-5; 9 nucleotides match TRBD1. The CDR3 sequence is 13 residues long. V was clipped by 5 bases and J by 13 bases; unmatched bases: 11. In germline, CDR1 is MNHEY, CDR2 SMNVEV (reference sequence). CDR3 bases: TGTGCCAGCAGTCGGGGACAGGGCGCCCCCGGGTACTTC. Amino acids: CASSRGQGAPGYF.

This clone was observed at least ten times. Other DNA sequences in this specimen translate into the identical CDR3. The J gene is TRBJ2-7, the V gene TRBV2, with 9 bases that match TRBD2. J was trimmed by 0 bases and V by 1 base; bases with no gene match: 4. Germline V gene data show CDR1 as SNHLY and CDR2 as FYNNEI. This CDR3 has 16 amino acids. The CDR3 sequence: CASSEGTSGFSYEQYF. The CDR3 DNA is TGTGCCAGCAGTGAAGGCACTAGCGGGTTCTCCTACGAGCAGTACTTC. The whole variable domain, filled in from reference TRBV2 and TRBJ2-7, reads EPEVTQTPSHQVTQMGQEVILRCVPISNHLYFYWYRQILGQKVEFLVSFYNNEISEKSEIFDDQFSVERPDGSNFTLKIRSTKLEDSAMYFCASSEGTSGFSYEQYFGPGTRLTVT.

The gene calls are TRBV2 and TRBJ1-2, with a possible D match to TRBD1 (6 bases). The ends were cut back, 3 bases at V and 4 bases at J, with 15 bases in the middle. Germline CDR1 SNHLY, CDR2 FYNNEI. CDR3 length equals 15 residues. The CDR3 nucleotides read TGTGCCAGCAGTGATGGGCAGGCCAGGGGCTATGGCTACACCTTC. Amino acid sequence: CASSDGQARGYGYTF.

The chain uses TRBV5-4 and TRBJ1-2; 12 bases align to TRBD1. The CDR3 is 18 residues long. CDR1 and CDR2 (germline): SGHNT, YYREEE (reference sequence). V lost 4 bases, J lost 3 bases, and 13 bases stayed unmatched. The CDR3 loop is CASSAGTGGVGVDYGYTF. Here the CDR3 DNA reads TGTGCCAGCAGCGCGGGGACAGGGGGCGTTGGAGTAGACTATGGCTACACCTTC.

Notes on this clone: Other DNA sequences from this sample encode an identical CDR3 as well. The chain employs TRBV7-3 and TRBJ1-1; no reliable D call. CDR1 and CDR2 (germline): SGHTA, FQGTGA. The ends were cut back, 2 bases at V and 1 base at J, with 5 bases in the middle. The CDR3 spans 13 residues. Here the CDR3 reads CASSLQANTEAFF. Here the CDR3 DNA reads TGTGCCAGCAGCTTACAGGCGAACACTGAAGCTTTCTTT.

This chain links TRBV7-7 with TRBJ2-1, with D possibly TRBD2 on 5 matching bases. Trimming took 1 base from V and 10 from J, leaving 11 bases between them. The CDR3 runs 13 residues. The germline gives CDR1 SSHAT, CDR2 FNYEAQ (reference sequence). Written as DNA, the CDR3 is TGTGCCAGCAGCTTAGACGGGGATAGCGAGCAGTTCTTC. Translating it yields CASSLDGDSEQFF.

The chain is built from TRBV7-9 and TRBJ1-4, with D possibly TRBD1 on 5 matching bases. Trimming removed 0 bases at V and 8 bases at J, with 10 bases between. The CDR3 is 14 amino acids. Germline lookup yields CDR1 SEHNR and CDR2 FQNEAQ (reference sequence). This CDR3 reads CASSLAQGGEKLFF. CDR3 sequence (DNA): TGTGCCAGCAGCTTAGCTCAGGGAGGGGAAAAACTGTTTTTT.

This chain uses TRBV7-9 with TRBJ2-2; a possible D gene is TRBD2 (5 bases). There are 15 residues in the CDR3. V was shortened by 5 bases and J by 0 bases, with 10 bases between the two germline ends. Germline V gene sequence: CDR1 SEHNR, CDR2 FQNEAQ (reference sequence). The CDR3 reads CASSPRDSNTGELFF. The CDR3 bases are TGTGCCAGCAGCCCCCGGGATTCGAACACCGGGGAGCTGTTTTTT.

J is TRBJ2-7 and V is TRBV14; a weak D match, TRBD2 (7 bases). The CDR3 totals 15 residues. Germline CDR1 reads SGHDN; CDR2 reads FVKESK. V was shortened by 0 bases and J by 3 bases, with 12 bases between the two germline ends. CDR3 amino acids: CASSQERGPHYEQYF. The DNA for the CDR3 is TGTGCCAGCAGCCAAGAGCGGGGGCCACACTACGAGCAGTACTTC.

The rearrangement joins TRBV19 to TRBJ1-1; no firm D call. V was trimmed by 3 bases and J by 0 bases, leaving 8 bases between them. Germline V gene sequence: CDR1 LNHDA, CDR2 SQIVND (reference sequence). The CDR3 is 14 residues long. This CDR3 reads CASSMGRLNTEAFF. The DNA of the CDR3 is TGTGCCAGTAGTATGGGCAGGTTGAACACTGAAGCTTTCTTT.

The chain joins TRBV2 to TRBJ1-3; 7 positions agree with TRBD1. This CDR3 has 15 amino acids. Losses at the gene ends were 7 bases for V and 0 bases for J; bases not matched to a gene: 6. Per germline, CDR1 SNHLY and CDR2 FYNNEI. CDR3 in amino acids: CASNLQGSSGNTIYF. In DNA, the CDR3 is TGTGCCAGCAACCTACAGGGGTCCTCTGGAAACACCATATATTTT. Full variable domain (rest looked up from reference TRBV2 and TRBJ1-3): EPEVTQTPSHQVTQMGQEVILRCVPISNHLYFYWYRQILGQKVEFLVSFYNNEISEKSEIFDDQFSVERPDGSNFTLKIRSTKLEDSAMYFCASNLQGSSGNTIYFGEGSWLTVV.

The genes are TRBV12-3 or TRBV12-4 and TRBJ2-4; 9 bases line up with TRBD2. After removal of 5 bases from V and 14 bases from J, the junction contained 7 bases not matched to a gene. The CDR3 runs to 12 residues. CDR3: CASSLVAGEEYF. DNA for the CDR3: TGTGCCAGCAGTCTTGTAGCGGGGGAAGAGTACTTC.

The V gene is TRBV6-7, the J gene TRBJ2-7; tentative D call: TRBD2 (5 bases). TRBV6-7 is recorded as an ORF, its role being uncertain. This CDR3 has 8 amino acids. The CDR3 bases are TGTGGGGAGTACGAGCAGTACTTC. It specifies CGEYEQYF.

The J gene is TRBJ2-2, the V gene TRBV25-1; possibly TRBD2 for D (7 bases). The germline V gene has CDR1 MGHDK and CDR2 SYGVNS. The CDR3 runs 15 residues. V was shortened by 7 bases and J by 6 bases, with 18 bases between the two germline ends. DNA of the CDR3: TGTGCCAGCACCCGATGGGGGGGGGCCGCCGGGGAGCTGTTTTTT. It codes for CASTRWGGAAGELFF.

The genes are TRBV2 and TRBJ1-4; 7 positions agree with TRBD1. V shed 2 bases and J 3 bases; nucleotides not matched to a gene: 3. The CDR3 covers 15 residues. Germline V CDR1 and CDR2: SNHLY, FYNNEI. CDR3 sequence: CASSERQGANEKLFF. For the CDR3, the DNA is TGTGCCAGCAGTGAAAGGCAGGGGGCTAATGAAAAACTGTTTTTT.

This chain links TRBV5-1 with TRBJ1-1, with a tentative D call TRBD1 (6 bases). This CDR3 region has 14 residues. V dropped 5 bases and J dropped 0 bases, with 11 bases sitting between them. Germline lookup yields CDR1 SGHRS and CDR2 YFSETQ. CDR3 loop: CASRAGELNTEAFF. The CDR3 bases are TGCGCCAGCAGGGCAGGGGAATTGAACACTGAAGCTTTCTTT.